This paragraph reports one T cell receptor (beta chain). The target of this receptor is not known. Base qualities were left out, and no much larger clone turns up one base away. The sample originates from a study of siplizumab effects on memory and regulatory T cells (dated by TCRdb to between 2018 and 2020). Context from the whole study: The study looked at the effect of siplizumab, an anti-CD2 antibody, on alloreactive T-cell subsets in allogeneic mixed lymphocyte reactions made from human PBMCs.

V and J lose 0 bases and 9 bases, and a span of 7 bases separates them. There are 13 amino acids in the CDR3, from cysteine to phenylalanine inclusive. Only the CDR3 DNA is retained, 39 bases long and in frame from the first base. The germline V gene yields SGHRS for CDR1 and YFSETQ for CDR2. Sorted unstimulated T cells, along with proliferating T cells recovered from mixed lymphocyte reactions, underwent TCRbeta CDR3 sequencing. Fresh whole blood from approximately 10 HLA-typed healthy donors was used to isolate PBMCs. To map where alloreactive clones came from, CD4+ non-regulatory T cells in the unstimulated state were FACS-sorted. Paper-wide results and their limitations: In reactions with siplizumab, an average of approximately 69% of mappable alloreactive CD4+ clones were Treg-derived, compared with roughly 27% in control reactions. Greater diversity appeared to be present in unstimulated naive T cells than in memory T cells, and a substantial contribution to the alloresponse seemed to be made by naive cells. Siplizumab significantly reduced the cumulative frequency of alloreactive sequences traceable to unstimulated CD4+ memory T cells. For roughly 75-97% of proliferating CD4+ or CD8+ clones, no naive or memory phenotype could be assigned. No functional confirmation was obtained for the suppressive function of proliferating Tregs from siplizumab cultures. Sequences below about 10^-5 frequency were poorly captured, so only a minor fraction of alloreactive clones could be mapped to unstimulated subsets.

The library was generated by the immunoSEQ multiplex PCR assay. About 10^5 TCR templates per sample were assayed on the deep sequencing platform. Genomic DNA extracted from sorted T cells was used for TCRbeta CDR3 sequencing. Turning to the authors' computational methods: The R programming language was used for clonal analysis of TCRbeta CDR3 data. Alloreactive CD4+ and CD8+ clones were defined by comparing unstimulated samples with post-reaction CFSE-low samples. Regulatory or non-regulatory origin was assigned to alloreactive CD4+ clones by matching of sequences to sorted unstimulated Treg and non-Treg repertoires. The immuneACCESS repertoire file appears here via TCRdb, limited to in-frame rearrangements. These files lack a portion of the clones; in checked studies, under half of the deficit traces to unresolved V genes, and the cause of the others is not known. The D gene and trimming were derived from the DNA, and the V and J assignments and clone size from that table. The sample yields 87,000 or so clones; approximately 95% were counted once. Around 0.33% of the sample is taken by the ten largest.

The rearranged chain carries TRBV5-1 and TRBJ1-6; the best D guess is TRBD1, with 6 bases matching. The sequence came from a human donor in good health. Sequencing was done on a sample of non-Treg CD4+ T cells sorted from blood. The label giving this sample's cell subset or site can be read as: FACS-sorted unstimulated CD4+ non-regulatory T cells. The DNA sequence follows: TGCGCCAGCAGCTTGGGGACAGCTTCACCCCTCCACTTT. It is translated as CASSLGTASPLHF. With all but the CDR3 taken from the reference TRBV5-1 and TRBJ1-6 genes, the full variable domain is: KAGVTQTPRYLIKTRGQQVTLSCSPISGHRSVSWYQQTPGQGLQFLFEYFSETQRNKGNFPGRFSGRQFSNSRSEMNVSTLELGDSALYLCASSLGTASPLHFGNGTRLTVT.